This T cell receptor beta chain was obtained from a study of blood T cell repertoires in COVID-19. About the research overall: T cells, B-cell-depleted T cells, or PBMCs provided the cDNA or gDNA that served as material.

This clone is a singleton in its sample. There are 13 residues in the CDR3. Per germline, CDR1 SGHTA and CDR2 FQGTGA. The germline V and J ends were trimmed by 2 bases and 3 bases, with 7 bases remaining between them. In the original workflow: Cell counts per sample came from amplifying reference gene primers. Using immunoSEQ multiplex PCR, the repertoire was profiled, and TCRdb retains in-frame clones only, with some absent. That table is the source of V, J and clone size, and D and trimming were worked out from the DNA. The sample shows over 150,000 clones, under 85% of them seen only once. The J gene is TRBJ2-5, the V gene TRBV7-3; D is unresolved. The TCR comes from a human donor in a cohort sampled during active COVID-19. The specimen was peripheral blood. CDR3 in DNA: TGTGCCAGCAGCTTAGGCCTCAAAGAGACCCAGTACTTC. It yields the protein CASSLGLKETQYF.